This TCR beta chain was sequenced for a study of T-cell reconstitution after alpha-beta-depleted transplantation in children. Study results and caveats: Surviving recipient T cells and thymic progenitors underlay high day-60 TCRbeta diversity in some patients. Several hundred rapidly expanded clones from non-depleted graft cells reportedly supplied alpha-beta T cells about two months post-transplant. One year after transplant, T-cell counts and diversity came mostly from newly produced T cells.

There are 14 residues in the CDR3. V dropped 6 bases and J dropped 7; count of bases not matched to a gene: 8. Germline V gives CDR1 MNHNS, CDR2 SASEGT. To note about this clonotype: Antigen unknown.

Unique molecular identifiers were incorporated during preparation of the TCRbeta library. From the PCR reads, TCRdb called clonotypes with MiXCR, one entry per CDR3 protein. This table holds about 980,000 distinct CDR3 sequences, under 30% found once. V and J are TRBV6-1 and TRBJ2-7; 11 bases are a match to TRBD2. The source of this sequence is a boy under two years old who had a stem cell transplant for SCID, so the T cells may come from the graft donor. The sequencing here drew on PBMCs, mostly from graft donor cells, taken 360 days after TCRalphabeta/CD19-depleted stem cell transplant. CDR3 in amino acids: CASSQLAGAREQYF. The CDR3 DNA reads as TGTGCCAGCAGCCAACTAGCGGGGGCGAGGGAGCAGTACTTC.